The source of this T cell receptor (beta chain) is a study of vaccination effects on CD4 cells after COVID-19. The V gene end was trimmed by 7 bases and the J gene end by 0 bases; junction bases not matched to a gene: 3. CDR1 is SGHDN, CDR2 FVKESK, per germline. The CDR3 runs to 15 residues. Details on this clone: The antigen is undetermined.

Produced via immunoSEQ multiplex PCR; TCRdb's table is partial and in-frame only. The table lists fewer than 30,000 clones, around 75% of them singletons. Before any sequencing was done, the ViraFEST assay used viral peptide pools to expand antigen-specific CD4+ T cells. Upon completion of around ten days in culture, CD4+ T cells were isolated. Testing of the vaccine recipients showed negative nucleocapsid antibodies and no prior SARS-CoV-2 infection. The chain links TRBV14 to TRBJ2-1; 10 bases align to TRBD1. Sequences were derived from CD4+ T cells from PBMCs cultured with SARS-CoV-2 spike peptides, sampled before COVID-19 vaccination. The sequence was obtained from a human donor who received a COVID-19 vaccine. CDR3 DNA sequence: TGTGCCAGCACCCGGACAGGGGGCTCCTACAATGAGCAGTTCTTC. Residues: CASTRTGGSYNEQFF. Combining the CDR3 with reference TRBV14 and TRBJ2-1 gives the whole variable domain EAGVTQFPSHSVIEKGQTVTLRCDPISGHDNLYWYRRVMGKEIKFLLHFVKESKQDESGMPNNRFLAERTGGTYSTLKVQPAELEDSGVYFCASTRTGGSYNEQFFGPGTRLTVL.